The 23 T cell receptor beta chains listed next were all sequenced from one sample in a study of blood T cells in healthy people across ages. A sample-barcoded 5' primer and a J-beta primer mix were used in a second PCR of roughly 7 to 11 cycles. TCRdb re-called the 5' RACE reads through MiXCR, storing one row per CDR3 protein. The data hold 1.5 million to 2 million distinct CDR3 sequences, with about 39% observed a single time. The specimen sequenced was blood. Source of these receptors: a human donor in good health.

This clonotype was recorded a few times. V usage is TRBV9 and J usage is TRBJ2-7; 7 nucleotides line up with TRBD2. This CDR3 spans 14 amino acids. The trim removed 0 bases at V and 4 bases at J, leaving 4 bases unmatched. Per the germline V gene, CDR1 is SGDLS and CDR2 is YYNGEE. Here the CDR3 reads CASSVDSGGYEQYF. For the CDR3, the DNA is TGTGCCAGCAGCGTAGACTCCGGGGGGTACGAGCAGTACTTC. Based on the CDR3 plus reference TRBV9 and TRBJ2-7, the full variable domain is DSGVTQTPKHLITATGQRVTLRCSPRSGDLSVYWYQQSLDQGLQFLIQYYNGEERAKGNILERFSAQQFPDLHSELNLSSLELGDSALYFCASSVDSGGYEQYFGPGTRLTVT.

The rearrangement links TRBV4-3 to TRBJ1-5; D is undetermined. V was trimmed by 0 bases and J by 8 bases, leaving 14 bases between them. Germline-derived CDR1 and CDR2 are LGHNA and YSLEER. This CDR3 comprises 15 residues. CDR3 in amino acids: CASSQDRGNWEPQHF. The CDR3 coding sequence is TGCGCCAGCAGCCAAGATCGGGGAAATTGGGAGCCCCAGCATTTT.

This clonotype appeared many times. The rearrangement links TRBV5-1 to TRBJ1-5, with 9 bases that match TRBD1. Germline-derived CDR1 and CDR2 are SGHRS and YFSETQ. Trimming took 0 bases from V and 6 from J; bases not matched to a gene: 1. The CDR3 sequence is 14 residues long. CDR3 sequence reads: CASSLGQGGQPQHF. The DNA of the CDR3 is TGCGCCAGCAGCTTGGGACAGGGGGGTCAGCCCCAGCATTTT.

This clonotype came up many times. The junction differs from germline at one of its ends, possibly a read error. The CDR3: CSVEGGTYGYTF. CDR3 nucleotide sequence: TGCAGCGTGGAAGGGGGAACCTATGGCTACACCTTC. V usage is TRBV29-1 and J usage is TRBJ1-2, with D possibly being TRBD1 (6 bases). The CDR3 sequence is 12 residues long. Germline lookup yields CDR1 SQVTM and CDR2 ANQGSEA.

V and J are TRBV10-2 and TRBJ2-3; D is possibly TRBD2 (5 bases). Germline CDR1 reads WSHSY; CDR2 reads SAAADI. CDR3 size: 15 residues. Deletions cut 6 bases from V and 2 bases from J, with 15 bases between. The CDR3 DNA follows: TGCGCCAGCAGACTAGGAGTCCTCATCACAGATACGCAGTATTTT. This gives the protein CASRLGVLITDTQYF.

V is TRBV7-9 and J is TRBJ2-5; 8 bases align to TRBD1. The ends lost 0 bases at V and 10 bases at J; junction bases unmatched: 19. Per the germline V gene, CDR1 is SEHNR and CDR2 is FQNEAQ (reference sequence). The CDR3 is 18 amino acids. In nucleotides, the CDR3 is TGTGCCAGCAGCTTAGCGCCTGGATACGGGACAGGTGAACGGGTCCAGTACTTC. Residues: CASSLAPGYGTGERVQYF.

The V and J genes are TRBV20-1 and TRBJ2-1, with TRBD2 matching over 8 bases. V lost 5 bases and J lost 8; bases outside the gene matches: 17. This CDR3 is 16 amino acids long. Germline lookup yields CDR1 DFQATT and CDR2 SNEGSKA (reference sequence). The chain's CDR3 is CSAGQTGTRQWDEQFF. CDR3 sequence (DNA): TGCAGTGCTGGACAAACCGGGACTAGGCAGTGGGATGAGCAGTTCTTC.

The V and J genes are TRBV21-1 and TRBJ2-5; the table's D gene call, TRBD2, was not cross checked with the DNA. The DNA matches TRBJ2-7 better at its end, which makes the J call doubtful. TRBV21-1 is assigned pseudogene status. The CDR3 is made up of 15 amino acids. The CDR3 DNA is TGTGCCAGTTCGGGACTAGTGGGGGGTTGTTACGAGCAGTACTTC. This encodes CASSGLVGGCYEQYF.

This clonotype was seen many times. This rearrangement joins TRBV10-3 to TRBJ2-7, with D possibly matching TRBD1 (6 bases). V lost 8 bases and J 5 bases, leaving 19 bases between the germline ends. There are 14 residues in the CDR3. The germline V gene has CDR1 ENHRY and CDR2 SYGVKD. The CDR3 protein is CAIGRTGLEDEQYF. The CDR3 DNA reads TGTGCCATCGGTAGAACAGGGTTGGAAGACGAGCAGTACTTC.

This chain connects TRBV5-1 to TRBJ2-7, with a tentative D call TRBD2 (6 bases). CDR3 length: 16 residues. The V end lost 4 bases, the J end lost 3 bases, and 20 bases lay between the germline ends. Germline V gives CDR1 SGHRS, CDR2 YFSETQ. The CDR3 bases are TGCGCCAGCAGCCAACAACCGGACTACGCACACTACGAGCAGTACTTC. Amino acid sequence: CASSQQPDYAHYEQYF.

This clonotype was recorded at least ten times. V is TRBV6-1 and J is TRBJ2-1; TRBD2 matches 9 bases. V shed 1 base and J 6 bases; nucleotides not matched to a gene: 4. This CDR3 comprises 15 residues. Germline assignment: CDR1 MNHNS and CDR2 SASEGT. In nucleotides, the CDR3 is TGTGCCAGCAGTGAAGGGGATAGCGGGGGCAATGAGCAGTTCTTC. It is translated as CASSEGDSGGNEQFF.

The gene calls are TRBV5-1 and TRBJ2-2; the D gene is possibly TRBD1 (5 bases). The V gene lost 6 bases and the J gene lost 4 bases, with 16 bases spanning the gap. The CDR3 runs 15 residues. The germline gives CDR1 SGHRS, CDR2 YFSETQ. DNA of the CDR3: TGCGCCAGCAACGACCCGGGTCAGGGCACCGGGGAGCTGTTTTTT. Its protein product is CASNDPGQGTGELFF.

This clonotype has a count of ten or more. The chain recombines TRBV7-3 with TRBJ1-6; D call uncertain. The germline CDR1 and CDR2 sequences are SGHTA and FQGTGA. The CDR3 loop spans 13 amino acids. The V gene lost 0 bases and the J gene lost 7 bases, with 4 bases spanning the gap. Here the CDR3 reads CASSLTGNSPLHF. The CDR3 region has the DNA TGTGCCAGCAGCTTAACAGGGAATTCACCCCTCCACTTT.

Ten or more counts support this clonotype. The chain uses TRBV27 and TRBJ2-4; 9 nucleotides align to TRBD1. Germline assignment: CDR1 MNHEY and CDR2 SMNVEV (reference sequence). The trim removed 6 bases at V and 6 bases at J, leaving 9 bases unmatched. The CDR3 consists of 15 residues. This chain's CDR3 is CASSPTGGQGNIQYF. The CDR3 DNA reads as TGTGCCAGCAGCCCTACGGGGGGACAGGGAAACATTCAGTACTTC.

This clonotype has just a few counts. V usage is TRBV28 and J usage is TRBJ2-5, with 7 bases identical to TRBD2. Germline loops: CDR1 MDHEN, CDR2 SYDVKM. The CDR3 has 16 residues. With 6 bases clipped from V and 5 bases from J, the junction kept 15 bases outside the gene matches. CDR3 nucleotides: TGTGCCAGCAGCAAGCGGGGCGGGGAGATAGTGGAGACCCAGTACTTC. Protein sequence: CASSKRGGEIVETQYF.

The chain recombines TRBV7-2 with TRBJ2-3; TRBD2 might be the D (6 bases). This CDR3 contains 16 residues. Germline V gene data show CDR1 as SGHTA and CDR2 as FQGNSA. With 6 bases removed from V and 2 bases from J, the gap between germline ends came to 18 bases. The CDR3 protein is CASRPIGRGVTDTQYF. The CDR3 coding sequence is TGTGCCAGCAGGCCGATTGGGCGGGGAGTCACAGATACGCAGTATTTT.

The rearrangement joins TRBV6-2 or TRBV6-3 to TRBJ1-2; a possible D gene is TRBD1 (5 bases). This CDR3 has 13 residues. In germline, CDR1 is MNHEY, CDR2 SVGEGT. V lost 6 bases and J lost 6, with 14 bases in between. The chain's CDR3 is CASSPRRDDGYTF. CDR3 DNA sequence: TGTGCCAGCAGCCCGCGGAGGGACGATGGCTACACCTTC.

The table lists this clonotype with a few counts. CDR3 nucleotides: TGCAGTGCTATTTCAAGCGGGACTAGCGGGGGGTTTGCGCAGTATTTT. This sequence encodes CSAISSGTSGGFAQYF. The V call is TRBV20-1, the J call TRBJ2-3; 15 nucleotides align to TRBD2. In germline, CDR1 is DFQATT, CDR2 SNEGSKA (reference sequence). J was trimmed by 10 bases and V by 4 bases; bases with no gene match: 12. This CDR3 is built from 16 residues.

About this clonotype itself: At one end, the junction sequence differs from germline, possibly due to a read error. The chain links TRBV4-1 to TRBJ2-3; TRBD2 agrees at 10 bases. The length of the CDR3 is 13 residues. From germline, CDR1 is MGHRA and CDR2 YSYEKL. The CDR3 nucleotides read TGCGCCAGCAGCCAGATCAGCGGGGGGGGGCAGGATTTT. This gives the protein CASSQISGGGQDF.

This chain uses TRBV30 with TRBJ2-3; maybe TRBD2 (5 bases). V dropped 2 bases and J dropped 6 bases, with 15 bases sitting between them. Per germline, CDR1 GTSNPN and CDR2 SVGIG (reference sequence). The CDR3 length is 14 residues. The CDR3 is CAWSPLALGDTQYF. CDR3 nucleotide sequence: TGTGCCTGGAGTCCTCTAGCTTTAGGGGATACGCAGTATTTT.

This rearrangement joins TRBV9 to TRBJ2-1; D uncertain. The germline gives CDR1 SGDLS, CDR2 YYNGEE. The CDR3 spans 14 residues. Trimming pared 5 bases from V and 6 bases from J, leaving 15 bases between. DNA for the CDR3: TGTGCCAGCAGTAATGGACCCACCCTCAATGAGCAGTTCTTC. As protein: CASSNGPTLNEQFF.

This clonotype was recorded only once. The genes are TRBV15 and TRBJ2-2; perhaps TRBD1 as D (6 bases). V was cut by 0 bases and J by 14 bases, with 13 bases left in between. The CDR3 totals 13 residues. Germline V gene data show CDR1 as LNHNV and CDR2 as YYDKDF (reference sequence). In nucleotides, the CDR3 is TGTGCCACCAGCAGAGATCTACAGGGTAATCTGTTTTTT. Translation: CATSRDLQGNLFF.

This clonotype was seen a handful of times. The CDR3 DNA follows: TGCAGCGTTGAGGGACTAGATCTTGAGGGTTTTCAGTTCTTC. Protein: CSVEGLDLEGFQFF. The V call is TRBV29-1, the J call TRBJ2-1, with 8 bases that match TRBD2. V shed 3 bases, J shed 13 bases, and the junction held 14 bases outside the gene matches. CDR1 is SQVTM, CDR2 ANQGSEA, per germline. CDR3 length: 14 amino acids.